This entry lists 3 T cell receptor beta chains sequenced from one sample in a study of T-cell reconstitution after alpha-beta-depleted transplantation in children. Preparation of the TCRbeta library used unique molecular identifiers. TCRdb passed the PCR reads through MiXCR, listing each CDR3 protein once. The sample yields approximately 630,000 distinct CDR3 sequences, around 12% seen once. The input for sequencing was PBMCs, taken before TCRalphabeta/CD19-depleted stem cell transplant. The receptor source for this set is a girl aged 2 to 9 with congenital amegakaryocytic thrombocytopenia, due to receive a stem cell transplant.

The table lists this clonotype with a count of one. Likely a read error: the CDR3 ends without its conserved phenylalanine or tryptophan. This chain uses TRBV15 with TRBJ2-1; D not certain. Looked up from germline, CDR1 is LNHNV and CDR2 is YYDKDF (reference sequence). This CDR3 has 15 residues. V was pared by 0 bases and J by 2 bases, with 8 bases between. The CDR3 reads CATSREPNTYNEQFS. As DNA, the CDR3 is TGTGCCACCAGCAGAGAGCCGAATACCTACAATGAGCAGTTCTCC.

The rearrangement joins TRBV5-1 to TRBJ2-3; 13 bases agree with TRBD2. Trimming cost V 4 bases and J 0 bases; bases outside gene matches: 8. Germline CDR1 is SGHRS and CDR2 is YFSETQ. The CDR3 has 18 residues. Here the CDR3 reads CASSPGLAGFASTDTQYF. CDR3 DNA sequence: TGCGCCAGCAGCCCGGGACTAGCGGGATTTGCTAGCACAGATACGCAGTATTTT.

This clonotype occurred a few times. This rearrangement joins TRBV27 to TRBJ1-2; D might be TRBD1 (6 bases). Trimming took off 6 bases at V and 2 bases at J, with 13 bases between the two ends. CDR1 is MNHEY, CDR2 SMNVEV, per germline (reference sequence). The CDR3 has 14 residues. The CDR3 DNA is TGTGCCAGCAGCCCGACAGGACCGAACTATGGCTACACCTTC. The encoded protein is CASSPTGPNYGYTF.